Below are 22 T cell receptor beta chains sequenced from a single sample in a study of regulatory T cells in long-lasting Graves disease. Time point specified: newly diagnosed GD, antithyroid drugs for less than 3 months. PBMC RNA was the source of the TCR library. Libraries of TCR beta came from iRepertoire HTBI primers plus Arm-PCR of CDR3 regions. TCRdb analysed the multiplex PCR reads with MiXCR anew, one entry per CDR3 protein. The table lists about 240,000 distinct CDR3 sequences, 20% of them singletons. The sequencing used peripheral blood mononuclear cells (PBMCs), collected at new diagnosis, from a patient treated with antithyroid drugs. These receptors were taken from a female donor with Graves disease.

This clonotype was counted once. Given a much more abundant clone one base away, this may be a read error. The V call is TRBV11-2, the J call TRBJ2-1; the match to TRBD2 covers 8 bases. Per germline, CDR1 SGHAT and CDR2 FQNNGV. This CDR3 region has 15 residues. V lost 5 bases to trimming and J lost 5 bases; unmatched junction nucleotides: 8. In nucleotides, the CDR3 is TGTGCCAGCAGCCCGCGACTAGCGAAAAACAATGAGCAGTTCTTC. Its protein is CASSPRLAKNNEQFF.

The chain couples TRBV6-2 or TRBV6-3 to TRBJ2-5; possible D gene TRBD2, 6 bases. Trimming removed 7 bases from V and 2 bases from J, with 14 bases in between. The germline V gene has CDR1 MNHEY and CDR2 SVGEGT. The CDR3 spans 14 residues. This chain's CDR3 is CASKGAGRQETQYF. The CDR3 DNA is TGTGCCAGCAAAGGGGCGGGGAGGCAAGAGACCCAGTACTTC.

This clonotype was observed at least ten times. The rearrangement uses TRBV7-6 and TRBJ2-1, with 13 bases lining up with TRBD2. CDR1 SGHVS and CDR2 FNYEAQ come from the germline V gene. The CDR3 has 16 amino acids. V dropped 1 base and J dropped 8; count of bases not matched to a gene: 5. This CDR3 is CASSLGLAGGADEQFF. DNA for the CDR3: TGTGCCAGCAGCTTAGGACTAGCGGGGGGTGCGGATGAGCAGTTCTTC.

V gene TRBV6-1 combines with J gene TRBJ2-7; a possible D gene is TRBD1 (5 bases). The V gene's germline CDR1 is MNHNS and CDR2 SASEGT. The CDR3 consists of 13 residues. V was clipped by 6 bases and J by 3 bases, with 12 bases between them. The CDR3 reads CASSWGPSYEQYF. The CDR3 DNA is TGTGCCAGCAGCTGGGGCCCCAGCTACGAGCAGTACTTC.

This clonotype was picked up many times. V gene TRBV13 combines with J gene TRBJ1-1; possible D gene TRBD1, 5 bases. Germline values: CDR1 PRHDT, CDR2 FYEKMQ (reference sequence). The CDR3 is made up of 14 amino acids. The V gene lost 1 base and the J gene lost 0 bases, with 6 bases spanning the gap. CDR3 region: CASSLEDMNTEAFF. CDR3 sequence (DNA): TGTGCCAGCAGCTTAGAGGACATGAACACTGAAGCTTTCTTT.

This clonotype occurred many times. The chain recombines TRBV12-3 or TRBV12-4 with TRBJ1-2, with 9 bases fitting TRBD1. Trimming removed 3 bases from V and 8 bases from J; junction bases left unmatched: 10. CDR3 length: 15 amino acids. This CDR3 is CASSFRDRVIGGYTF. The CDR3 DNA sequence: TGTGCCAGCAGTTTCCGGGACAGGGTAATTGGCGGCTACACCTTC.

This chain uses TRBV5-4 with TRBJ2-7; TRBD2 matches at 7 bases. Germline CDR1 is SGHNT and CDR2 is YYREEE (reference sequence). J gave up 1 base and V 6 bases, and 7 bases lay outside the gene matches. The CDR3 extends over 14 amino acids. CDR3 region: CASTPFGGSYEQYF. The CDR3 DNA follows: TGTGCCAGCACCCCGTTCGGGGGGTCCTACGAGCAGTACTTC. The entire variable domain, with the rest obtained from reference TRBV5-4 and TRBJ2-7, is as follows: ETGVTQSPTHLIKTRGQQVTLRCSSQSGHNTVSWYQQALGQGPQFIFQYYREEENGRGNFPPRFSGLQFPNYSSELNVNALELDDSALYLCASTPFGGSYEQYFGPGTRLTVT.

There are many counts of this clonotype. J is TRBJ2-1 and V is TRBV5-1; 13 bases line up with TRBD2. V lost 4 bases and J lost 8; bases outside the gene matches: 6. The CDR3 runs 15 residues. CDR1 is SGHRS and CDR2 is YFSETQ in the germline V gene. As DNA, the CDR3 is TGCGCCAGCAGCCTACTAGCGGGGGGGCTCTATGAGCAGTTCTTC. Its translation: CASSLLAGGLYEQFF.

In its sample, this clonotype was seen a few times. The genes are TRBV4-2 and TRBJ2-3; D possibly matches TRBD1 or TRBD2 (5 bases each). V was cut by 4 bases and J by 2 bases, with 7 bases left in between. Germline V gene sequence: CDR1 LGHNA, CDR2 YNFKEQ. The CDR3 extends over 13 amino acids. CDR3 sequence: CASSPGTTDTQYF. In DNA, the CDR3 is TGTGCCAGCAGCCCCGGGACCACAGATACGCAGTATTTT.

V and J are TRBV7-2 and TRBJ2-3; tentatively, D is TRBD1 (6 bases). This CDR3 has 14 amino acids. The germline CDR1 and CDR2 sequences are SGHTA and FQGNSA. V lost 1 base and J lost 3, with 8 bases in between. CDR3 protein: CASSLGGPTDTQYF. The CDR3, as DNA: TGTGCCAGCAGCTTAGGGGGGCCGACAGATACGCAGTATTTT.

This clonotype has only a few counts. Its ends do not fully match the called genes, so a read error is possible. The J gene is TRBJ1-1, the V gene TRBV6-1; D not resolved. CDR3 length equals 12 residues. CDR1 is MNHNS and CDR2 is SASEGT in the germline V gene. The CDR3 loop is CASSDPGVEAFF. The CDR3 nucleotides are TGTGCTAGCAGTGACCCAGGAGTTGAAGCTTTCTTT.

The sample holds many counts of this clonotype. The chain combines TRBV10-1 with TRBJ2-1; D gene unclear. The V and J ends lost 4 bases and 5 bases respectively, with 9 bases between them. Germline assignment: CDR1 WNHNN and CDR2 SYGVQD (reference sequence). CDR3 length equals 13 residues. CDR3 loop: CASSVLRDNEQFF. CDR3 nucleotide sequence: TGCGCCAGCAGTGTTCTCCGTGACAATGAGCAGTTCTTC.

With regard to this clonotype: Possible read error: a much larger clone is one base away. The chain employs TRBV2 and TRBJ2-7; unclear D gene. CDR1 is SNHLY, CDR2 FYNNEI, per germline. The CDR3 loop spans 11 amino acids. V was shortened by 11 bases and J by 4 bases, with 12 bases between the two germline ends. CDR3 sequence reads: CAGKFQYEQYF. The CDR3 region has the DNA TGTGCCGGCAAATTTCAGTACGAGCAGTACTTC.

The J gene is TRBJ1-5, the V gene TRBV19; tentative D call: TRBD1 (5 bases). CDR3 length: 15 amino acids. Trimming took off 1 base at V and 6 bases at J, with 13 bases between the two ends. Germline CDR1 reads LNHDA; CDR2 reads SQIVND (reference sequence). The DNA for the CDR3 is TGTGCCAGTAGTATAGGAGGGGCGAGTAGTCAGCCCCAGCATTTT. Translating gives CASSIGGASSQPQHF.

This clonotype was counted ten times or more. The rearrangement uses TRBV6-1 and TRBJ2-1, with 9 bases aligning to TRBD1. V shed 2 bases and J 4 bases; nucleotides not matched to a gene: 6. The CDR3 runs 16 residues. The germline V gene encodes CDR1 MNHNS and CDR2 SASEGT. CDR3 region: CASSERGTGSYNEQFF. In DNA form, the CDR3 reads TGTGCCAGCAGTGAAAGAGGGACAGGGAGTTACAATGAGCAGTTCTTC.

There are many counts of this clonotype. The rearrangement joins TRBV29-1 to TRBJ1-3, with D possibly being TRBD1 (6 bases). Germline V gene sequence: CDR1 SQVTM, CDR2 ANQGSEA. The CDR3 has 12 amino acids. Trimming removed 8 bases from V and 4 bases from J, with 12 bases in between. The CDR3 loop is CSYQGTGNTIYF. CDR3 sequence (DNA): TGCAGCTATCAGGGGACAGGAAACACCATATATTTT.

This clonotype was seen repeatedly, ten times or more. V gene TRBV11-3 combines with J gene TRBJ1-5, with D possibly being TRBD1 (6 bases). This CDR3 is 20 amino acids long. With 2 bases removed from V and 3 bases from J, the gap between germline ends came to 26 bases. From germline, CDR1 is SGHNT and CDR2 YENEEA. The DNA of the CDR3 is TGTGCCAGCAGCTTATGGATCGAATGCTGGACAGTCCCCTTCAATCAGCCCCAGCATTTT. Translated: CASSLWIECWTVPFNQPQHF.

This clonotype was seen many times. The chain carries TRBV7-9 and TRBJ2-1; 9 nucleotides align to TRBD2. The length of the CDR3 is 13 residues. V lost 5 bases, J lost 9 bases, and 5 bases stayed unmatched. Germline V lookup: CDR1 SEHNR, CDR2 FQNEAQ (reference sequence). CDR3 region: CASSNSGSGEQFF. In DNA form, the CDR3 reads TGTGCCAGCAGCAATAGCGGGAGCGGTGAGCAGTTCTTC.

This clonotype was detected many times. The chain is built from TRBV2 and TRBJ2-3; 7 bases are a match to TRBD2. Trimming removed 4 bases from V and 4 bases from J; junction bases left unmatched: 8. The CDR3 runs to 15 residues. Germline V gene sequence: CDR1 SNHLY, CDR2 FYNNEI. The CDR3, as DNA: TGTGCCAGCAGTGCTCTAGCGGCCATGGCAGATACGCAGTATTTT. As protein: CASSALAAMADTQYF.

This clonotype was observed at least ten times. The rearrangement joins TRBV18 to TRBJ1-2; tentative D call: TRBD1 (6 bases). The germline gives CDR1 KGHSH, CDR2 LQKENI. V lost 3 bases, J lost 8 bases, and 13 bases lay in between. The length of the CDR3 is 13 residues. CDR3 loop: CASSPNRDGGYTF. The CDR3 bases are TGTGCCAGCTCACCGAACAGGGACGGCGGCTACACCTTC.

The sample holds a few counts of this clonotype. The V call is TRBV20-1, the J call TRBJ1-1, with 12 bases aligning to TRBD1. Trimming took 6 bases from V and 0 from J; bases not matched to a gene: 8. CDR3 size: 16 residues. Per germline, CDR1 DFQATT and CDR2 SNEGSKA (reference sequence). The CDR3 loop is CSAGDRGQSMNTEAFF. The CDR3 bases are TGCAGTGCGGGGGACAGGGGGCAATCCATGAACACTGAAGCTTTCTTT.

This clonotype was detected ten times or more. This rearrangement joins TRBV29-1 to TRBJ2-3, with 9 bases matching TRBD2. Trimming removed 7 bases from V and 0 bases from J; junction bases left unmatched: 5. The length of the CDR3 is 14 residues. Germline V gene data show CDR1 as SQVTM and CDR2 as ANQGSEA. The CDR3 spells CSAVAGASTDTQYF. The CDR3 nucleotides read TGCAGCGCCGTAGCGGGGGCAAGCACAGATACGCAGTATTTT.